Listed below are T cell receptor beta chains from one sample, sequenced in a study of shared clonotypes between healthy human individuals. Using immunoSEQ multiplex PCR, the repertoire was profiled, and TCRdb retains in-frame clones only, with some absent. The sample yields approximately 1,500,000 clones, approximately 96% seen once. Sequenced: naive CD4+ T cells sorted from blood. The receptors were sampled from a man under 40 in good health. The CDR3 runs from the conserved cysteine through the conserved F or W. A D gene is named only where the DNA matches it firmly. Expanded clones are given a class, and other clones once, few, many or no size at all.

V gene	D gene	clone size	J gene	CDR3 DNA	CDR3 protein
TRBV2	TRBD2	NA	TRBJ2-7	TGTGCCAGCAGTGAGGCTAGCGGGAGCTACGAGCAGTACTTC	CASSEASGSYEQYF
TRBV5-1	NA	NA	TRBJ1-5	TGCGCCAGCAGCTCCGGGACATCGGAGCCCCAGCATTTT	CASSSGTSEPQHF
TRBV25-1	NA	NA	TRBJ2-2	TGTGCCAGCAGTGAATTGGGAGGTATTACCGGGGAGCTGTTTTTT	CASSELGGITGELFF
TRBV6-1	NA	NA	TRBJ1-1	TGTGCCAGCAGGAACTCCGAGGCGAACACTGAAGCTTTCTTT	CASRNSEANTEAFF
TRBV18	NA	NA	TRBJ2-5	TGTGCCAGCTCACCAAGGAAGGTTCCGAACACAACGGAGACCCAGTACTTC	CASSPRKVPNTTETQYF
TRBV5-1	NA	NA	TRBJ2-1	TGCGCCAGCAATTTCGGAGGGGGGGCCCCCAATGAGCAGTTCTTC	CASNFGGGAPNEQFF
TRBV7-8	NA	NA	TRBJ2-5	TGTGCCAGCAGCATGCGTCCGGGGCACAAGAGAGAGACCCAGTACTTC	CASSMRPGHKRETQYF
TRBV9	TRBD2	once	TRBJ2-5	TGTGCCAGCAGCGTAGAGGCGGGAGGAGGTGAGACCCAGTACTTC	CASSVEAGGGETQYF
TRBV6-1	NA	few	TRBJ2-6	TGTGCCAGCAGTGCGGGACTCTCTGGGGCCAACGTCCTGACTTTC	CASSAGLSGANVLTF
TRBV4-3	NA	NA	TRBJ2-7	TGCGCCAGCAGCCCCAACGTCCTAGGCTCCTACGAGCAGTACTTC	CASSPNVLGSYEQYF
TRBV18	NA	NA	TRBJ2-2	TGTGCCAGCTCAAAGGACAGCACGAACACCGGGGAGCTGTTTTTT	CASSKDSTNTGELFF
TRBV9	TRBD2	NA	TRBJ2-3	TGTGCCAGCAGCCCCATGGACTATGGGAGGGGTGGCACAGATACGCAGTATTTT	CASSPMDYGRGGTDTQYF
TRBV25-1	TRBD1	NA	TRBJ2-1	TGTGCCAGCAGTAAACAGGGGGCGTTCAATGAGCAGTTCTTC	CASSKQGAFNEQFF